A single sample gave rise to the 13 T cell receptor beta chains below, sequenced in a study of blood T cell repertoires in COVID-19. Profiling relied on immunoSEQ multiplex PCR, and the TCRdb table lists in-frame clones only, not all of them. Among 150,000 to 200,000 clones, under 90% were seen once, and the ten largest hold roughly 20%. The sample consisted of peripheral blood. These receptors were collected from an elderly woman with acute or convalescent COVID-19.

The CDR3 protein is CASRDRVNGHIHYEQYF. The CDR3, as DNA: TGTGCCAGCAGGGACAGGGTCAATGGCCATATTCACTACGAGCAGTACTTC. The chain employs TRBV7-6 and TRBJ2-7, with 8 bases that match TRBD1. This CDR3 is 17 amino acids long. The J segment lost 3 bases and the V segment lost 6 bases, leaving 16 bases of the junction unmatched. Germline-derived CDR1 and CDR2 are SGHVS and FNYEAQ.

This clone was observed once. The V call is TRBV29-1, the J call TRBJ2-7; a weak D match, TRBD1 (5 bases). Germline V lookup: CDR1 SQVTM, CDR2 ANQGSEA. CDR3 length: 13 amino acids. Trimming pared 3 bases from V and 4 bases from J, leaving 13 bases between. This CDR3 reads CSVDGAETYEQYF. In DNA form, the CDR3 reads TGCAGCGTTGATGGGGCAGAAACTTACGAGCAGTACTTC.

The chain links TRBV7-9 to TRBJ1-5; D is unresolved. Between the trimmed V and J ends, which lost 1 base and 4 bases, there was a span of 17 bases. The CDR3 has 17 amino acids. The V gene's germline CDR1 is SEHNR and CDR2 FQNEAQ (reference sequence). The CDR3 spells CASSLGSGNPGNQPQHF. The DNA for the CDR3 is TGTGCCAGCAGCTTAGGGTCGGGAAACCCTGGTAATCAGCCCCAGCATTTT. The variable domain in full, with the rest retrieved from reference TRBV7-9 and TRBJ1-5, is DTGVSQNPRHKITKRGQNVTFRCDPISEHNRLYWYRQTLGQGPEFLTYFQNEAQLEKSRLLSDRFSAERPKGSFSTLEIQRTEQGDSAMYLCASSLGSGNPGNQPQHFGDGTRLSIL.

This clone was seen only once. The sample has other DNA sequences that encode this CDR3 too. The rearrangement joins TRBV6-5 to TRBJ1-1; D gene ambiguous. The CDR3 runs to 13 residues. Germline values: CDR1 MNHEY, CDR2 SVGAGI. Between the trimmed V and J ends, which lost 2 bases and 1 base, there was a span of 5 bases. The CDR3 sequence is CASSYNRNTEAFF. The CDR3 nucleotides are TGTGCCAGCAGTTACAACAGGAACACTGAAGCTTTCTTT.

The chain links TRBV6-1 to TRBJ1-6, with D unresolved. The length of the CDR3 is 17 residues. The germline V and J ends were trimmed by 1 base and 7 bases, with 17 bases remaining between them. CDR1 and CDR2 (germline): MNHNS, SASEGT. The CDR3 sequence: CASSEDHANTENSPLHF. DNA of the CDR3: TGTGCCAGCAGTGAAGATCACGCGAACACAGAAAATTCACCCCTCCACTTT.

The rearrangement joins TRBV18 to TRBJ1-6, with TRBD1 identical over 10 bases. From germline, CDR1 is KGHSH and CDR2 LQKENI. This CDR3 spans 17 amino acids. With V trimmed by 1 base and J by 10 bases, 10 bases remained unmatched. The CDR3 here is CASSPLATGGSRSPLHF. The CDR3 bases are TGTGCCAGCTCACCACTAGCGACAGGGGGCTCTCGGTCACCCCTCCACTTT.

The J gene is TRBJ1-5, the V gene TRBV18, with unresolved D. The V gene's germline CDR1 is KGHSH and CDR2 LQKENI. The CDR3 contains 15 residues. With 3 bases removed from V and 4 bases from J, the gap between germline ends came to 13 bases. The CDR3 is CASSPNGLENQPQHF. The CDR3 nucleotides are TGTGCCAGCTCACCTAATGGGTTGGAGAATCAGCCCCAGCATTTT. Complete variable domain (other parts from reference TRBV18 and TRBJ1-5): NAGVMQNPRHLVRRRGQEARLRCSPMKGHSHVYWYRQLPEEGLKFMVYLQKENIIDESGMPKERFSAEFPKEGPSILRIQQVVRGDSAAYFCASSPNGLENQPQHFGDGTRLSIL.

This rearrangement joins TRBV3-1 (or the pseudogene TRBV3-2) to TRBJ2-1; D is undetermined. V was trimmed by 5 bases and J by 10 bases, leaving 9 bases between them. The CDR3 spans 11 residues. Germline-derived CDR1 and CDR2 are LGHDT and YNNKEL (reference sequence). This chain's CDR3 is CASSNHREQFF. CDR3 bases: TGTGCCAGCAGCAACCACAGAGAGCAGTTCTTC.

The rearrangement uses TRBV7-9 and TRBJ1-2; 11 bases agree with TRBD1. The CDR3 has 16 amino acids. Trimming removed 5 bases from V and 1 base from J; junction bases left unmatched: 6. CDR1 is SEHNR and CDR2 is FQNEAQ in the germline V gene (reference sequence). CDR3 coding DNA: TGTGCCAGCAGCGGTGGGACAGGGGGACTTAACTATGGCTACACCTTC. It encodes CASSGGTGGLNYGYTF.

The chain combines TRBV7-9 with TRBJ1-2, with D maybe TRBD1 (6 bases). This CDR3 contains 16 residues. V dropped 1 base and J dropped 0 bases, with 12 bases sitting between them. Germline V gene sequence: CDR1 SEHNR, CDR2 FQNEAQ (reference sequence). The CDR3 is CASSLGQGTANYGYTF. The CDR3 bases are TGTGCCAGCAGCTTAGGGCAGGGGACCGCTAACTATGGCTACACCTTC.

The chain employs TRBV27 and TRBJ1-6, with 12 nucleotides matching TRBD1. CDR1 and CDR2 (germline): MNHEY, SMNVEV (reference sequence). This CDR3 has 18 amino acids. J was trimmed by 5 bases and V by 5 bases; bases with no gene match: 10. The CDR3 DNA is TGTGCCAGCAGTGGGGGACAGGGGGCCCTGTGGGATAATTCACCCCTCCACTTT. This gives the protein CASSGGQGALWDNSPLHF.

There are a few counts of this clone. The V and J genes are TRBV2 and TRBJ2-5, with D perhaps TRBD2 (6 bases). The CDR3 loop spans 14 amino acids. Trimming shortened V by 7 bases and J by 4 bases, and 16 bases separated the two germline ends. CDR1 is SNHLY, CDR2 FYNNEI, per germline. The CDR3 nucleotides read TGTGCCAGCACCCGGGACTCACACACAGAGACCCAGTACTTC. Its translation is CASTRDSHTETQYF.

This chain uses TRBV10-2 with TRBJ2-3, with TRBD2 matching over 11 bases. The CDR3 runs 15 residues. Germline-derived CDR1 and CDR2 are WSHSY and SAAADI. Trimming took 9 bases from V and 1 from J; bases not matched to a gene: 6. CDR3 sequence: CASDSSGGRTDTQYF. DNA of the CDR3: TGCGCCAGTGATTCTAGCGGGGGGCGCACAGATACGCAGTATTTT.